These 4 T cell receptor beta chains share one sample of origin, sequenced in a study of blood T cell repertoires in COVID-19. Clones were read by immunoSEQ multiplex PCR, and TCRdb kept only the in-frame ones, dropping some. The data hold about 82,000 clones, with over 80% observed a single time. Sequenced: peripheral blood. The origin of the receptors is a man older than 75 with active or convalescent COVID-19.

Only one count was recorded for this clone. The J gene is TRBJ1-1, the V gene TRBV28; tentatively, D is TRBD1 (6 bases). The CDR3 extends over 15 amino acids. The ends were cut back, 4 bases at V and 4 bases at J, with 16 bases in the middle. CDR1 is MDHEN, CDR2 SYDVKM, per germline. CDR3 sequence (DNA): TGTGCCAGCAGTTCCTTGAACAGGGAGGGCACTGAAGCTTTCTTT. This translates into CASSSLNREGTEAFF.

This clone showed up just a few times. J is TRBJ1-5 and V is TRBV19; the match to TRBD1 covers 9 bases. Germline V gene lookup returns CDR1 LNHDA and CDR2 SQIVND (reference sequence). The J segment lost 8 bases and the V segment lost 8 bases, leaving 7 bases of the junction unmatched. The CDR3 sequence is 13 residues long. CDR3 sequence: CASQGQGLKPQHF. The CDR3 coding sequence is TGTGCCAGTCAGGGACAGGGATTGAAGCCCCAGCATTTT.

This clone was recorded a few times. The rearrangement uses TRBV9 and TRBJ2-3, with TRBD1 as a possible D gene (5 bases). This CDR3 is built from 14 residues. CDR1 SGDLS and CDR2 YYNGEE come from the germline V gene. V lost 3 bases, J lost 2 bases, and 10 bases lay in between. The CDR3, as DNA: TGTGCCAGCAGCGAGGGGCCTTACACAGATACGCAGTATTTT. It encodes CASSEGPYTDTQYF.

V is TRBV3-1 (or the pseudogene TRBV3-2) and J is TRBJ2-1; D possibly corresponds to TRBD2 (6 bases). The CDR3 sequence is 15 residues long. Germline V CDR1 and CDR2: LGHDT, YNNKEL (reference sequence). Trimming stripped 0 bases from V and 6 bases from J, with 12 bases between. CDR3 DNA sequence: TGTGCCAGCAGCCAAGACACTAGCTATGTCAATGAGCAGTTCTTC. Translation gives CASSQDTSYVNEQFF.